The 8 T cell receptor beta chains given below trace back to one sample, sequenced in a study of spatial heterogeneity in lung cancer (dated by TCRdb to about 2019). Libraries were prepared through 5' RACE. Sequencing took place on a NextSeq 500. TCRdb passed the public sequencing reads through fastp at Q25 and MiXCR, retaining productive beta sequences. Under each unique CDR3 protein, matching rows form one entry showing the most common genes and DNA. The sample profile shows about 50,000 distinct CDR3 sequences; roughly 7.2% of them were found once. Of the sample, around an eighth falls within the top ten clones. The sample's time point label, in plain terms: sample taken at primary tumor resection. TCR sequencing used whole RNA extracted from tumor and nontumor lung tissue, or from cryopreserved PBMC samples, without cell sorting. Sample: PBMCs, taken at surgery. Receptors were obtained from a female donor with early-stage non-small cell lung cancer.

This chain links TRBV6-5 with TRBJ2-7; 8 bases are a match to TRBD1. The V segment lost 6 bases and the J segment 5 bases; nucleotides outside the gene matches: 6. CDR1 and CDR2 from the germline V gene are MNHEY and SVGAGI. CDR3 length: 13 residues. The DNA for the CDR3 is TGTGCCAGCAGCGCGACAGGGGTGAACGAGCAGTACTTC. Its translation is CASSATGVNEQYF.

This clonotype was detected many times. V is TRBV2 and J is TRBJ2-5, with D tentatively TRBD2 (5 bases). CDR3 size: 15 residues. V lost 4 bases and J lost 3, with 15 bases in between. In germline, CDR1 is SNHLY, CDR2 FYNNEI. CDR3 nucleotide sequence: TGTGCCAGCAGTGTGGGTCTAGCCCGTAAAGAGACCCAGTACTTC. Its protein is CASSVGLARKETQYF. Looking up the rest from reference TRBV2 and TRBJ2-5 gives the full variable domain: EPEVTQTPSHQVTQMGQEVILRCVPISNHLYFYWYRQILGQKVEFLVSFYNNEISEKSEIFDDQFSVERPDGSNFTLKIRSTKLEDSAMYFCASSVGLARKETQYFGPGTRLLVL.

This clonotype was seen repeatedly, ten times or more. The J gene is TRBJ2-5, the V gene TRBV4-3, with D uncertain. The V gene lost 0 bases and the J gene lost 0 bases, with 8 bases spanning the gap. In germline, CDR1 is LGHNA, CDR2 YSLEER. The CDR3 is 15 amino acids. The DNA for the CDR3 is TGCGCCAGCAGCCAAGATTGGAGAGACCAAGAGACCCAGTACTTC. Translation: CASSQDWRDQETQYF.

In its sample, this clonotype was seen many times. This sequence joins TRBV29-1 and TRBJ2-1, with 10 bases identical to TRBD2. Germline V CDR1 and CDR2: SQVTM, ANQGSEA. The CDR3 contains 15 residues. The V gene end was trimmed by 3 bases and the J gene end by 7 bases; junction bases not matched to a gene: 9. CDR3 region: CSVESGGATRNEQFF. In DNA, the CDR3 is TGCAGCGTTGAGAGCGGGGGGGCCACGAGAAATGAGCAGTTCTTC.

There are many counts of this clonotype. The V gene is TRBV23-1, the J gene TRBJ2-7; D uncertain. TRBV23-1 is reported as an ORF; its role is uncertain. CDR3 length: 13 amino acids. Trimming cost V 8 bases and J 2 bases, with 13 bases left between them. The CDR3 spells CASPAHYTYEQYF. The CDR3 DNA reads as TGCGCCAGCCCTGCGCACTACACCTACGAGCAGTACTTC.

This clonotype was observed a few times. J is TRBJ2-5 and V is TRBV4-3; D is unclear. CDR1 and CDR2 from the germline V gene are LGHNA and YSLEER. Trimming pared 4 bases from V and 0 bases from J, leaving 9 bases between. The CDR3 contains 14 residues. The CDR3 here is CASSPDWDQETQYF. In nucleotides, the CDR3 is TGCGCCAGCAGCCCGGATTGGGACCAAGAGACCCAGTACTTC.

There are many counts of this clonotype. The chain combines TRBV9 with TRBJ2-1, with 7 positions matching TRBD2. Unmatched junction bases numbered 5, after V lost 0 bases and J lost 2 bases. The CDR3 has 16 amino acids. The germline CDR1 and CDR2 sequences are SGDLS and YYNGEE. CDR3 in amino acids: CASSVGTGGTYNEQFF. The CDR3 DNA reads TGTGCCAGCAGCGTAGGTACGGGGGGAACCTACAATGAGCAGTTCTTC.

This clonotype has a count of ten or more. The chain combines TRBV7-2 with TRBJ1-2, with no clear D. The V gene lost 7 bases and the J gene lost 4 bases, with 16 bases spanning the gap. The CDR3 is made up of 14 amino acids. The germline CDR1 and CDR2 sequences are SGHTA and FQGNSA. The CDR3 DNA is TGTGCCAGCAAGCCACCGGCGACGGCCTATGGCTACACCTTC. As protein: CASKPPATAYGYTF. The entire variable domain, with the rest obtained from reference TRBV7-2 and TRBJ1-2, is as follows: GAGVSQSPSNKVTEKGKDVELRCDPISGHTALYWYRQSLGQGLEFLIYFQGNSAPDKSGLPSDRFSAERTGGSVSTLTIQRTQQEDSAVYLCASKPPATAYGYTFGSGTRLTVV.